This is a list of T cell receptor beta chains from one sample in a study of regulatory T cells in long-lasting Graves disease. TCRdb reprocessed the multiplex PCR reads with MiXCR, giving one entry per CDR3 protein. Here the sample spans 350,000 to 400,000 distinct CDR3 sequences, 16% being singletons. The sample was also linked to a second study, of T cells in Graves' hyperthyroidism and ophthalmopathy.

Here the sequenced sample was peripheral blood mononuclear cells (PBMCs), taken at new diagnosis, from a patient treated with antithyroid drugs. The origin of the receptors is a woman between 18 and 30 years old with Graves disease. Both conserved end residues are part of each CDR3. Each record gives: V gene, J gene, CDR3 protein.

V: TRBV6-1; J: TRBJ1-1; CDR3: CASSEAPTGNTEAFF
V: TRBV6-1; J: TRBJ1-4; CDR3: CASSEALGRLNEKLFF
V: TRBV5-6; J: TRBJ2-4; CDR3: CASSPPRSSIQYF
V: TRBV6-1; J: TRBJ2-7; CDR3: CASSDGGGLYEQYF
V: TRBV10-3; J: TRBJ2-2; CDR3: CAAAGRETGELFF
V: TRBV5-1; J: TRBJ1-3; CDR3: CASSSDYGRFSGNTIYF
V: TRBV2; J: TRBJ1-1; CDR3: CASSTQFVNTEAFF
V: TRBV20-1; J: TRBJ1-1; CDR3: CSAREGFLGTEAFF
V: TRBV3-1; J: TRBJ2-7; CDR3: CASSQAWGLGYEQYF
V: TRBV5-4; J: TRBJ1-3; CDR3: CASSPTANSGNTIYF
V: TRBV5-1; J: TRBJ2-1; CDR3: CASSLRGRANLGNEQFF
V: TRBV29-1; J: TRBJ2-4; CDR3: CSAVWVAKNIQYF
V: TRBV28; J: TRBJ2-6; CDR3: CASSSTSGGVGANVLTF
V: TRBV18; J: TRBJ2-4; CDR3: CASSPPAGGNIQYF
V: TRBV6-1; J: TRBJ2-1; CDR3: CASTLEGTGNNEQFF
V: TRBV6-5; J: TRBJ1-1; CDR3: CASSLPDRNEAFF
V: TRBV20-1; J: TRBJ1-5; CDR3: CSAAQGNSNQPQHF
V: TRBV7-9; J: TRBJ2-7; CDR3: CASSTLAGGRYEQYF
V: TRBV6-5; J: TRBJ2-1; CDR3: CASSFTRGEQFF
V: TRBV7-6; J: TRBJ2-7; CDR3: CASSFPANEQYF
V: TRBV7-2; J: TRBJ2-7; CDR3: CASSFSGDEQYF
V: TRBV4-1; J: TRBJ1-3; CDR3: CASSQAPGKADTIYF
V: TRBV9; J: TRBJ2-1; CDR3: CASSAYLSPGVEQFF
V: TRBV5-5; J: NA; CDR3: CASSPTEGIAYEQYF
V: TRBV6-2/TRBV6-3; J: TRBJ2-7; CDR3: CASSFGRFYEQYF
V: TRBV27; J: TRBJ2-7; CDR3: CASSLSGVNEQYF
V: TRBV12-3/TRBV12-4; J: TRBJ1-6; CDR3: CASSRRGGGNSPLHF
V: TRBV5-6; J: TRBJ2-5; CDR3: CASSFPGLGETQYF
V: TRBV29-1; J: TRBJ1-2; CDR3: CSAVSGATQRGYGYTF
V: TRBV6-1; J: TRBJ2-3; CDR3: CASRDLNGDTQYF